These 14 T cell receptor beta chains share one sample of origin, sequenced in a study of blood T cell repertoires in COVID-19. Libraries were prepared by immunoSEQ multiplex PCR; TCRdb keeps only in-frame clonotypes and omits some of them. The sample yields about 320,000 clones, around 90% seen once. The sequenced sample was PBMCs or T cells enriched from blood (not recorded which). These receptors were obtained from a man in his fifties or sixties who had recovered from COVID-19.

This chain uses TRBV5-1 with TRBJ2-7; TRBD2 agrees at 7 bases. Germline V CDR1 and CDR2: SGHRS, YFSETQ. The CDR3 extends over 15 amino acids. Germline trimming cut 4 bases from V and 2 bases from J; bases unmatched to any gene: 9. CDR3 bases: TGCGCCAGCAGCATCCAGCGGGGCTCGACCTACGAGCAGTACTTC. Its protein product is CASSIQRGSTYEQYF.

The chain couples TRBV19 to TRBJ1-1; a weak D match, TRBD1 (6 bases). The CDR3 covers 14 residues. Deletions cut 6 bases from V and 4 bases from J, with 15 bases between. Germline V CDR1 and CDR2: LNHDA, SQIVND (reference sequence). CDR3 coding DNA: TGTGCCAGTAGAGCAGGGGCGGCTGCCACTGAAGCTTTCTTT. Residues: CASRAGAAATEAFF.

J is TRBJ2-1 and V is TRBV5-1; a weak D match, TRBD2 (5 bases). V shed 0 bases and J shed 10 bases, with 17 bases lying between them. The germline CDR1 and CDR2 sequences are SGHRS and YFSETQ. CDR3 length: 15 amino acids. The CDR3: CASSLAGGPLGEQFF. As DNA, the CDR3 is TGCGCCAGCAGCTTGGCCGGCGGGCCTCTTGGGGAGCAGTTCTTC.

This clone has more than one count but fewer than ten. The chain recombines TRBV10-1 with TRBJ2-7; TRBD2 agrees at 9 bases. Germline V CDR1 and CDR2: WNHNN, SYGVQD (reference sequence). The CDR3 extends over 16 amino acids. The V gene end was trimmed by 1 base and the J gene end by 2 bases; junction bases not matched to a gene: 6. CDR3 region: CASSEFGLAGTYEQYF. CDR3 DNA sequence: TGCGCCAGCAGTGAGTTTGGTCTAGCGGGAACCTACGAGCAGTACTTC.

Worth noting for this clone: Additional DNA sequences in this sample encode the identical CDR3. The chain employs TRBV18 and TRBJ2-2, with D possibly TRBD1 on 6 matching bases. The CDR3 runs to 15 residues. V gave up 2 bases and J gave up 1 base, with 8 bases separating them. From germline, CDR1 is KGHSH and CDR2 LQKENI. CDR3 coding DNA: TGTGCCAGCTCACCATTGACAGGGAACACCGGGGAGCTGTTTTTT. It specifies CASSPLTGNTGELFF.

This clone was seen a single time. The J gene is TRBJ2-5, the V gene TRBV29-1; 7 bases are a match to TRBD2. J gave up 0 bases and V 6 bases, and 7 bases lay outside the gene matches. The germline gives CDR1 SQVTM, CDR2 ANQGSEA. The length of the CDR3 is 14 residues. CDR3: CSVRAGPYQETQYF. In DNA, the CDR3 is TGCAGCGTGCGAGCGGGACCGTACCAAGAGACCCAGTACTTC.

V usage is TRBV6-5 and J usage is TRBJ1-5; 9 bases match TRBD1. The CDR3 totals 14 residues. V trimming: 6 bases; J trimming: 6 bases; junction bases outside the gene matches: 6. Germline V CDR1 and CDR2: MNHEY, SVGAGI. CDR3 protein: CASRRGQGGQPQHF. CDR3 sequence (DNA): TGTGCCAGCAGAAGGGGACAGGGAGGTCAGCCCCAGCATTTT.

This clone was seen a few times. J is TRBJ2-5 and V is TRBV5-1, with 14 bases fitting TRBD2. With V trimmed by 4 bases and J by 4 bases, 3 bases remained unmatched. This CDR3 region has 15 residues. Germline V gene data show CDR1 as SGHRS and CDR2 as YFSETQ. CDR3 in DNA: TGCGCCAGCAGCGGACTAGCGGGAGGTGGAGAGACCCAGTACTTC. Its protein is CASSGLAGGGETQYF. The full variable domain, rest sourced from reference TRBV5-1 and TRBJ2-5, is KAGVTQTPRYLIKTRGQQVTLSCSPISGHRSVSWYQQTPGQGLQFLFEYFSETQRNKGNFPGRFSGRQFSNSRSEMNVSTLELGDSALYLCASSGLAGGGETQYFGPGTRLLVL.

This rearrangement joins TRBV19 to TRBJ1-2; TRBD1 might be the D (5 bases). Trimming shortened V by 6 bases and J by 7 bases, and 18 bases separated the two germline ends. CDR1 is LNHDA, CDR2 SQIVND, per germline (reference sequence). There are 14 residues in the CDR3. The CDR3 is CASRISGDLGGYTF. The CDR3, as DNA: TGTGCCAGTAGGATTTCGGGGGACCTAGGTGGCTACACCTTC.

The chain couples TRBV13 to TRBJ2-7; the match to TRBD1 covers 7 bases. With 1 base clipped from V and 5 bases from J, the junction kept 5 bases outside the gene matches. CDR3 length: 14 residues. CDR1 is PRHDT, CDR2 FYEKMQ, per germline (reference sequence). The CDR3 region is CASSLAQGSNEQYF. The CDR3 DNA sequence: TGTGCCAGCAGCTTAGCACAGGGGAGCAACGAGCAGTACTTC.

This sequence joins TRBV20-1 and TRBJ2-2; 9 nucleotides agree with TRBD1. The CDR3 has 15 residues. The trim removed 3 bases at V and 6 bases at J, leaving 8 bases unmatched. Germline CDR1 is DFQATT and CDR2 is SNEGSKA (reference sequence). The CDR3 is CSASEQGARSGELFF. As DNA, the CDR3 is TGCAGTGCTAGTGAACAGGGGGCGCGGTCCGGGGAGCTGTTTTTT.

To note about this clone: At one boundary the junction diverges from the germline segment, which might be a read error. This chain uses TRBV5-4 with TRBJ2-1; 9 nucleotides match TRBD2. Germline CDR1 reads SGHNT; CDR2 reads YYREEE (reference sequence). This CDR3 contains 14 residues. CDR3 protein: CATSGRSGRNEQFF. CDR3 nucleotides: TGTGCCACCAGCGGGAGGAGCGGACGCAATGAGCAGTTCTTC.

The rearrangement joins TRBV5-1 to TRBJ2-2; D remains unclear. The CDR3 loop spans 17 amino acids. Trimming removed 0 bases at V and 1 base at J, with 13 bases between. CDR1 and CDR2 (germline): SGHRS, YFSETQ. The CDR3 DNA reads as TGCGCCAGCAGCTTGGAATGGCCAGGCCGGAACACCGGGGAGCTGTTTTTT. This encodes CASSLEWPGRNTGELFF.

This clone occurred a few times. V is TRBV24-1 and J is TRBJ1-1; 7 bases fit TRBD1. The germline gives CDR1 KGHDR, CDR2 SFDVKD. Unmatched junction bases numbered 4, after V lost 9 bases and J lost 1 base. This CDR3 is built from 13 residues. The CDR3 loop reads CATRDRTNTEAFF. The CDR3 coding sequence is TGTGCCACCCGGGACAGAACGAACACTGAAGCTTTCTTT.